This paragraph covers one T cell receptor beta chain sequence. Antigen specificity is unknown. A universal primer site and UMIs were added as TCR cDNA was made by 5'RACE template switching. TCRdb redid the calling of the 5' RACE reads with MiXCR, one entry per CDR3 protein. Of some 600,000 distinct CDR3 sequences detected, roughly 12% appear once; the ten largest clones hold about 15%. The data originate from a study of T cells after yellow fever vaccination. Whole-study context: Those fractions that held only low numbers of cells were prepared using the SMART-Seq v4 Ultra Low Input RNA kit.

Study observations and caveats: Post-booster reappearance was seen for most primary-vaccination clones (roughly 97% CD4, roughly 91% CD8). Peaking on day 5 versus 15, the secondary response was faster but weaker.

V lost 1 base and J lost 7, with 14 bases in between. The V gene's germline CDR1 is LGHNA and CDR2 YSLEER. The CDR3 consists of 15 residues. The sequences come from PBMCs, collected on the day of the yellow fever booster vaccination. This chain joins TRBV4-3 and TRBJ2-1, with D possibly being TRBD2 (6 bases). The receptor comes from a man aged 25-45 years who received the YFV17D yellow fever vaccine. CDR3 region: CASSQAGTQANEQFF. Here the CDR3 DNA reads TGCGCCAGCAGCCAAGCCGGGACTCAGGCGAATGAGCAGTTCTTC.